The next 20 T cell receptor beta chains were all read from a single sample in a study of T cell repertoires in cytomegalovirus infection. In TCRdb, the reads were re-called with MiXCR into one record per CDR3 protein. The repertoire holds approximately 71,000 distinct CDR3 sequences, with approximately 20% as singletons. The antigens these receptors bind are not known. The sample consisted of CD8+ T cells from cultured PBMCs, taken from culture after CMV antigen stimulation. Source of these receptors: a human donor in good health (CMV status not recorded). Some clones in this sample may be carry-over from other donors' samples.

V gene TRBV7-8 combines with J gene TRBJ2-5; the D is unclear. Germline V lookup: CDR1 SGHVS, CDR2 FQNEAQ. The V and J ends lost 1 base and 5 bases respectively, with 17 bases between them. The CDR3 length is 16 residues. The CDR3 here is CASSLGSTTVRETQYF. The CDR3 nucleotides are TGTGCCAGCAGCTTAGGTAGCACTACGGTTCGCGAGACCCAGTACTTC.

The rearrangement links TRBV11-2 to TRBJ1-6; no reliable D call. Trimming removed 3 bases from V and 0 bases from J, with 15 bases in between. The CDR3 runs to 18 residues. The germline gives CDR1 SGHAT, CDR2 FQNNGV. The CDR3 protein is CASSLLGKRSSYNSPLHF. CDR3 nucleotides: TGTGCCAGCAGCTTGTTAGGGAAAAGGAGCTCCTATAATTCACCCCTCCACTTT.

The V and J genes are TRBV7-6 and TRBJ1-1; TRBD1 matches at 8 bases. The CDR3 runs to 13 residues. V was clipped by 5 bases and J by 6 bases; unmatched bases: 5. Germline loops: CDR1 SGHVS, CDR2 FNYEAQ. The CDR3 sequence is CASSLDRGAEAFF. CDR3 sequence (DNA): TGTGCCAGCAGCCTCGACAGGGGCGCTGAAGCTTTCTTT.

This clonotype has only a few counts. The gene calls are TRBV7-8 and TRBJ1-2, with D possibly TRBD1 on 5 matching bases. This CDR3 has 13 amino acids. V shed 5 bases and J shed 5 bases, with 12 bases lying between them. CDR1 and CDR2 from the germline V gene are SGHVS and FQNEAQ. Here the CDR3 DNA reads TGTGCCAGCAGCCCCAGGGCGGGGTATGGCTACACCTTC. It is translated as CASSPRAGYGYTF.

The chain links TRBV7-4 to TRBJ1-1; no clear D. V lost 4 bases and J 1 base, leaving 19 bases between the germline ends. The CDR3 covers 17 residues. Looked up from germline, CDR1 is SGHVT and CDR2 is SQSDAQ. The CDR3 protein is CASSSNPAGNTNTEAFF. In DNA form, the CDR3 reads TGTGCCAGCAGCTCGAATCCGGCAGGAAATACGAACACTGAAGCTTTCTTT.

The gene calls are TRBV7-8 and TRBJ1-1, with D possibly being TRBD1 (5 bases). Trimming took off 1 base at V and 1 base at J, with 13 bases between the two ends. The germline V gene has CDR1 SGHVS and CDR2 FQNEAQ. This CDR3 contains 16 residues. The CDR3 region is CASSLGPGRRNTEAFF. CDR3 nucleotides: TGTGCCAGCAGCTTAGGGCCGGGGCGACGGAACACTGAAGCTTTCTTT. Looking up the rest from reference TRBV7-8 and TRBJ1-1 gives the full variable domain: GAGVSQSPRYKVAKRGQDVALRCDPISGHVSLFWYQQALGQGPEFLTYFQNEAQLDKSGLPSDRFFAERPEGSVSTLKIQRTQQEDSAVYLCASSLGPGRRNTEAFFGQGTRLTVV.

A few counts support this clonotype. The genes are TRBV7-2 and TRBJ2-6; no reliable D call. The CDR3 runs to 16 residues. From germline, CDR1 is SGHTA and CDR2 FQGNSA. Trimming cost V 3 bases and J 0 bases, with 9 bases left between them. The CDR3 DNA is TGTGCCAGCAGCTTGAGGACCTTCTCTGGGGCCAACGTCCTGACTTTC. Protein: CASSLRTFSGANVLTF. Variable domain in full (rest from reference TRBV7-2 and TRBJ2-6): GAGVSQSPSNKVTEKGKDVELRCDPISGHTALYWYRQSLGQGLEFLIYFQGNSAPDKSGLPSDRFSAERTGGSVSTLTIQRTQQEDSAVYLCASSLRTFSGANVLTFGAGSRLTVL.

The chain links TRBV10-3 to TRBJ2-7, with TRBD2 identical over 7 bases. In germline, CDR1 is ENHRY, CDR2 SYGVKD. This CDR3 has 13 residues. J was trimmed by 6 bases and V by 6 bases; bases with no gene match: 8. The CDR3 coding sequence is TGTGCCATCAGGCCCGGACTAGTCACCGAGCAGTACTTC. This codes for CAIRPGLVTEQYF.

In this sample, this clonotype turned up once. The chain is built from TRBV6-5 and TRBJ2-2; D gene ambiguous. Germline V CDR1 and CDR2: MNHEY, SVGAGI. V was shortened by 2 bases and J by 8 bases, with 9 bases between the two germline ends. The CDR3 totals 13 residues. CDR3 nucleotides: TGTGCCAGCAGTTACCCCCGACAAGGGGAGCTGTTTTTT. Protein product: CASSYPRQGELFF.

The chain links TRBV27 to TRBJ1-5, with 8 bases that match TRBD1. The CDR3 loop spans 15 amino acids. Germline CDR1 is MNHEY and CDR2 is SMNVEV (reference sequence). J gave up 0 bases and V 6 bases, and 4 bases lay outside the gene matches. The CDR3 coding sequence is TGTGCCAGCAGAGGACAGGGTTATAGCAATCAGCCCCAGCATTTT. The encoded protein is CASRGQGYSNQPQHF.

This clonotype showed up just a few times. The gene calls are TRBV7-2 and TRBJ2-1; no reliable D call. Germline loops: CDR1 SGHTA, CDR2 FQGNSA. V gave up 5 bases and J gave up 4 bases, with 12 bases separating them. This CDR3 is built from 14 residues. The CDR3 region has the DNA TGTGCCAGCAGCCCGAAACCAGTTTACAATGAGCAGTTCTTC. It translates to CASSPKPVYNEQFF.

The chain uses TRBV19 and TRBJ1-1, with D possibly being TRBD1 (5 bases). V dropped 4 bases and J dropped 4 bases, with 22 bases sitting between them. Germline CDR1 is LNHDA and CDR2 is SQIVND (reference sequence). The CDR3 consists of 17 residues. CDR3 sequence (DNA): TGTGCCAGTAGTACCCTCTCTCCTTCAGGGTCAATCACTGAAGCTTTCTTT. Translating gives CASSTLSPSGSITEAFF.

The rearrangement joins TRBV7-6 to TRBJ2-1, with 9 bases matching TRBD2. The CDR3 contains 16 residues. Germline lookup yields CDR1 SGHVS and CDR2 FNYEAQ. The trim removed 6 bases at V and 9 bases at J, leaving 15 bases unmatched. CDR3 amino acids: CASSHDRAGGRIEQFF. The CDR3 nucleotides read TGTGCCAGCAGTCACGACCGCGCGGGGGGGCGGATTGAGCAGTTCTTC.

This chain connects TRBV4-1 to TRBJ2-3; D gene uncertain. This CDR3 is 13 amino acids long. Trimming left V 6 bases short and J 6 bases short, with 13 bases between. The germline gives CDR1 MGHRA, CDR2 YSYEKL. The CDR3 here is CASSGIGEDTQYF. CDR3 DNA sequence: TGCGCCAGCAGTGGGATTGGAGAGGATACGCAGTATTTT.

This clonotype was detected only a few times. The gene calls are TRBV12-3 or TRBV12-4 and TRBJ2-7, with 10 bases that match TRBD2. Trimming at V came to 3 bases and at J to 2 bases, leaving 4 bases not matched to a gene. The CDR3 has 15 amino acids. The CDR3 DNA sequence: TGTGCCAGCAGTTTTAGTCTAGCGGGGGCCTACGAGCAGTACTTC. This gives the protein CASSFSLAGAYEQYF.

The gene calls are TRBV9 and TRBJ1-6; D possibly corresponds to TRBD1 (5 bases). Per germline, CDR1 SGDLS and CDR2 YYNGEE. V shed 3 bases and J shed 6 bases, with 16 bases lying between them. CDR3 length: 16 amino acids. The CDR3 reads CASSGSVGVLNSPLHF. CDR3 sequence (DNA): TGTGCCAGCAGCGGGTCGGTAGGGGTACTTAATTCACCCCTCCACTTT.

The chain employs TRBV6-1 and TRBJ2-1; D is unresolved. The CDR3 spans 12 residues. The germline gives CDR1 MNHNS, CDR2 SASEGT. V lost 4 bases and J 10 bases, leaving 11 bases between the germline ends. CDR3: CASSAGLGEQFF. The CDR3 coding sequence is TGTGCCAGCAGTGCGGGTTTAGGGGAGCAGTTCTTC.

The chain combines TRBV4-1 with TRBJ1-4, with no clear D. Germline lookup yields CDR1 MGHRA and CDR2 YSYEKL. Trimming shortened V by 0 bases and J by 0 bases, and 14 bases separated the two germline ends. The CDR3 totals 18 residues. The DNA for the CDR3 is TGCGCCAGCAGCCAAGAACCTGGCCCTTTAACAACTAATGAAAAACTGTTTTTT. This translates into CASSQEPGPLTTNEKLFF.

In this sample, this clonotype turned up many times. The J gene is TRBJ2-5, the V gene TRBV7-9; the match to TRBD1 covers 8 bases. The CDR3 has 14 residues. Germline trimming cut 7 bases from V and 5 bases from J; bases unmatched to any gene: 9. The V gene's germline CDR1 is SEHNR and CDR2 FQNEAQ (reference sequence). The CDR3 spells CASIPTGVEETQYF. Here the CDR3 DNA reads TGTGCCAGCATTCCGACAGGGGTTGAGGAGACCCAGTACTTC.

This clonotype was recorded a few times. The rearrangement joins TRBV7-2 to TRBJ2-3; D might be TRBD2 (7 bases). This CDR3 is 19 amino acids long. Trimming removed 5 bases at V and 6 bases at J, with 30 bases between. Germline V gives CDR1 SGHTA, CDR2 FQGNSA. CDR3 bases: TGTGCCAGCAGCCTACGGGGGTACGGGGGGCGTCGCTCTGGCGATACGCAGTATTTT. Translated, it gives CASSLRGYGGRRSGDTQYF.